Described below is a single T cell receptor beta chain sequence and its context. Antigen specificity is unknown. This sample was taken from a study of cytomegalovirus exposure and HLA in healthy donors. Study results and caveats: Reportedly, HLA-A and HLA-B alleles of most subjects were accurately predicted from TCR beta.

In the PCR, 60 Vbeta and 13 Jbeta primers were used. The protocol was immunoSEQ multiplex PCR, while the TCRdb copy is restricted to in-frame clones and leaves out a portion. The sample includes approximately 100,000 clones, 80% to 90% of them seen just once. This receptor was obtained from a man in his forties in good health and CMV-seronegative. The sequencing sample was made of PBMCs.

The CDR3 sequence is CATSRDRKGQPYGYTF. CDR3 coding DNA: TGTGCCACCAGCAGAGATCGTAAGGGGCAGCCTTATGGCTACACCTTC. The rearrangement links TRBV15 to TRBJ1-2; possibly TRBD1 for D (5 bases). Germline V gene sequence: CDR1 LNHNV, CDR2 YYDKDF (reference sequence). The CDR3 sequence is 16 residues long. Deletions cut 0 bases from V and 5 bases from J, with 16 bases between.